A single sample gave rise to the 13 T cell receptor beta chains below, sequenced in a study of a mutant IDH1 vaccine in newly diagnosed glioma. Which antigens these TCRs recognize remains unknown. Profiled with immunoSEQ multiplex PCR; TCRdb holds only in-frame clones, not every one. The sample gives about 53,000 clones, roughly three quarters of which show up once; over 7% is in the top ten. Time point meaning: week 23, last vaccination. Vaccination comprised doses that each held 300 ug of mutant IDH1 20-mer peptide, plus topical imiquimod. The starting material was PBMCs, obtained from a glioma patient whose treatment included an IDH1 peptide vaccine. The receptor set was obtained from a woman in her 40s with glioma. Some clones in this sample may be carry-over from other donors' samples.

This CDR3 is CASSQAGANEKLFF. CDR3 bases: TGTGCCAGCAGCCAAGCAGGGGCTAATGAAAAACTGTTTTTT. The chain joins TRBV14 to TRBJ1-4; weak D call: TRBD1 (6 bases). The germline V gene encodes CDR1 SGHDN and CDR2 FVKESK. The CDR3 covers 14 residues. V was trimmed by 1 base and J by 3 bases, leaving 6 bases between them.

J is TRBJ2-7 and V is TRBV19; D perhaps matches TRBD1 (6 bases). Trimming took off 1 base at V and 6 bases at J, with 19 bases between the two ends. CDR1 LNHDA and CDR2 SQIVND come from the germline V gene (reference sequence). The CDR3 extends over 16 amino acids. The CDR3 DNA follows: TGTGCCAGTAGTATAGCCCGGTACAGGGAAGGTGCCGAGCAGTACTTC. Amino acids: CASSIARYREGAEQYF.

The rearrangement links TRBV4-1 to TRBJ2-5; possible D gene TRBD2, 6 bases. This CDR3 is built from 16 residues. Trimming cost V 3 bases and J 4 bases, with 18 bases left between them. The V gene's germline CDR1 is MGHRA and CDR2 YSYEKL. The CDR3 bases are TGCGCCAGCAGCCACGAGCCGGGCACTAGCAGAGAGACCCAGTACTTC. Translating it yields CASSHEPGTSRETQYF.

The chain employs TRBV10-1 and TRBJ1-2; the match to TRBD1 covers 7 bases. The J segment lost 3 bases and the V segment lost 6 bases, leaving 4 bases of the junction unmatched. This CDR3 spans 13 amino acids. Germline lookup yields CDR1 WNHNN and CDR2 SYGVQD (reference sequence). For the CDR3, the DNA is TGCGCCAGCAGCCATGACAGGGACTATGGCTACACCTTC. Encoded protein: CASSHDRDYGYTF.

This chain links TRBV18 with TRBJ1-2; D is possibly TRBD1 (6 bases). Germline CDR1 reads KGHSH; CDR2 reads LQKENI. V gave up 2 bases and J gave up 4 bases, with 11 bases separating them. The CDR3 runs to 14 residues. The CDR3 nucleotides are TGTGCCAGCTCACCAACCGAGGGGGGCTATGGCTACACCTTC. Translated, it gives CASSPTEGGYGYTF.

The chain recombines TRBV10-2 with TRBJ2-5, with TRBD2 identical over 9 bases. From germline, CDR1 is WSHSY and CDR2 SAAADI. The CDR3 has 16 residues. The trim removed 6 bases at V and 4 bases at J, leaving 12 bases unmatched. The CDR3 coding sequence is TGCGCCAGCAGGGGGCCAGCGGGGGGCCCGGGAGAGACCCAGTACTTC. Protein product: CASRGPAGGPGETQYF.

V gene TRBV5-4 combines with J gene TRBJ2-4, with 8 bases lining up with TRBD2. Losses at the gene ends were 4 bases for V and 1 base for J; bases not matched to a gene: 4. The CDR3 totals 15 residues. Germline V lookup: CDR1 SGHNT, CDR2 YYREEE (reference sequence). The CDR3 nucleotides are TGTGCCAGCAGCCCCGGGGGGGAGGCCAAAAACATTCAGTACTTC. Translating it yields CASSPGGEAKNIQYF.

This chain connects TRBV6-1 to TRBJ2-2; 8 bases are a match to TRBD2. The CDR3 sequence is 16 residues long. Per the germline V gene, CDR1 is MNHNS and CDR2 is SASEGT. V was pared by 3 bases and J by 7 bases, with 10 bases of the junction left unmatched. The CDR3 coding sequence is TGTGCCAGCAGTGAGCCGGCGGGCGGGGGGATCGGGGAGCTGTTTTTT. It translates to CASSEPAGGGIGELFF.

This clone was counted a few times. The chain has TRBV7-9 and TRBJ1-2; no clear D. Germline assignment: CDR1 SEHNR and CDR2 FQNEAQ (reference sequence). The ends were cut back, 2 bases at V and 4 bases at J, with 5 bases in the middle. There are 12 residues in the CDR3. CDR3 sequence (DNA): TGTGCCAGCAGCTTATGGACCTATGGCTACACCTTC. Amino acids: CASSLWTYGYTF.

The chain employs TRBV10-3 and TRBJ1-1; possibly TRBD1 for D (6 bases). In germline, CDR1 is ENHRY, CDR2 SYGVKD. Trimming pared 6 bases from V and 3 bases from J, leaving 11 bases between. This CDR3 spans 13 amino acids. CDR3 residues: CAISMKGDTEAFF. In DNA form, the CDR3 reads TGTGCCATCAGCATGAAGGGGGACACTGAAGCTTTCTTT.

V and J are TRBV7-2 and TRBJ2-3, with 8 bases aligning to TRBD2. There are 15 residues in the CDR3. Trimming at V came to 5 bases and at J to 3 bases, leaving 7 bases not matched to a gene. Germline CDR1 SGHTA, CDR2 FQGNSA. CDR3 amino acids: CASSRGGFRTDTQYF. The CDR3, as DNA: TGTGCCAGCAGCCGGGGGGGCTTCCGTACAGATACGCAGTATTTT.

J is TRBJ1-1 and V is TRBV30, with a possible D match to TRBD1 (5 bases). The CDR3 covers 12 residues. V was trimmed by 2 bases and J by 6 bases, leaving 10 bases between them. Germline V gives CDR1 GTSNPN, CDR2 SVGIG (reference sequence). CDR3 DNA sequence: TGTGCCTGGAGTAGGGGACGGGCTGAAGCTTTCTTT. This codes for CAWSRGRAEAFF.

V gene TRBV25-1 combines with J gene TRBJ1-2; 7 nucleotides agree with TRBD1. Germline CDR1 MGHDK, CDR2 SYGVNS. V lost 2 bases and J lost 4; bases outside the gene matches: 4. This CDR3 is 14 amino acids long. The CDR3, as DNA: TGTGCCAGCAGTGAAAATAACAGGGGCTATGGCTACACCTTC. Translating it yields CASSENNRGYGYTF.